This passage covers 27 T cell receptor beta chains from one sample sequenced in a study of blood T cell repertoires in COVID-19. The protocol was immunoSEQ multiplex PCR, while the TCRdb copy is restricted to in-frame clones and leaves out a portion. The top ten hold about 8.3% of the sample, which has about 180,000 clones, roughly 87% seen once. The sequenced sample consisted of peripheral blood. The receptors originated from a woman aged 70-85 years with COVID-19, enrolled during active disease.

The chain uses TRBV7-2 and TRBJ1-3; D is unclear. The CDR3 sequence is 15 residues long. Germline lookup yields CDR1 SGHTA and CDR2 FQGNSA. Trimming pared 5 bases from V and 4 bases from J, leaving 15 bases between. The CDR3 loop reads CASSPRHDVGNTIYF. Written as DNA, the CDR3 is TGTGCCAGCAGCCCCCGACACGACGTCGGAAACACCATATATTTT.

As DNA, the CDR3 is TGTGCCAGCAGTCCCCCCCACATGAACACTGAAGCTTTCTTT. Protein sequence: CASSPPHMNTEAFF. The chain combines TRBV6-5 with TRBJ1-1; D is unclear. Trimming pared 5 bases from V and 0 bases from J, leaving 10 bases between. CDR3 length: 14 residues. Germline V gene data show CDR1 as MNHEY and CDR2 as SVGAGI.

This chain links TRBV7-7 with TRBJ2-1; TRBD1 matches 8 bases. CDR1 is SSHAT, CDR2 FNYEAQ, per germline (reference sequence). Losses at the gene ends were 5 bases for V and 6 bases for J; bases not matched to a gene: 9. CDR3 length: 15 residues. CDR3 residues: CASSPGQGRINEQFF. The CDR3 DNA reads TGTGCCAGCAGCCCAGGACAGGGCAGGATCAATGAGCAGTTCTTC.

This clone was recorded only once. The gene calls are TRBV9 and TRBJ2-1; the match to TRBD2 covers 8 bases. The CDR3 extends over 19 amino acids. Germline CDR1 is SGDLS and CDR2 is YYNGEE. The junction had 20 bases not matched to a gene; V was cut back by 0 bases and J by 9 bases. The CDR3 region is CASSVGPPTSAGGRSEQFF. CDR3 sequence (DNA): TGTGCCAGCAGCGTAGGCCCCCCTACTAGTGCGGGAGGCCGCAGTGAGCAGTTCTTC.

The rearrangement uses TRBV5-4 and TRBJ2-5; 11 bases line up with TRBD2. After removal of 4 bases from V and 2 bases from J, the junction contained 4 bases not matched to a gene. The CDR3 totals 15 residues. CDR1 is SGHNT and CDR2 is YYREEE in the germline V gene (reference sequence). The CDR3 loop reads CASSPRLAGQETQYF. The CDR3, as DNA: TGTGCCAGCAGCCCCCGACTAGCGGGACAAGAGACCCAGTACTTC. Full variable domain (remainder filled in from reference TRBV5-4 and TRBJ2-5): ETGVTQSPTHLIKTRGQQVTLRCSSQSGHNTVSWYQQALGQGPQFIFQYYREEENGRGNFPPRFSGLQFPNYSSELNVNALELDDSALYLCASSPRLAGQETQYFGPGTRLLVL.

The chain is built from TRBV5-4 and TRBJ2-5; 8 positions match TRBD2. CDR1 is SGHNT and CDR2 is YYREEE in the germline V gene (reference sequence). J lost 2 bases, V lost 3 bases, and 12 bases had no gene match. The CDR3 has 17 amino acids. In nucleotides, the CDR3 is TGTGCCAGCAGCTGGGGTCCGAATAGCGGGATACAAGAGACCCAGTACTTC. Residues: CASSWGPNSGIQETQYF.

V is TRBV5-1 and J is TRBJ1-5, with unresolved D. The CDR3 has 14 amino acids. V was shortened by 0 bases and J by 4 bases, with 8 bases between the two germline ends. The germline V gene encodes CDR1 SGHRS and CDR2 YFSETQ. CDR3 in amino acids: CASSLDSPNQPQHF. CDR3 in DNA: TGCGCCAGCAGCTTGGACAGTCCAAATCAGCCCCAGCATTTT.

A single count supports this clone. The chain couples TRBV19 to TRBJ2-3, with D perhaps TRBD1 (5 bases). The CDR3 length is 14 residues. Trimming shortened V by 4 bases and J by 4 bases, and 12 bases separated the two germline ends. Germline V gives CDR1 LNHDA, CDR2 SQIVND (reference sequence). The DNA for the CDR3 is TGTGCCAGTAGTACACCCGGACATCCAGATACGCAGTATTTT. It translates to CASSTPGHPDTQYF.

The V and J genes are TRBV28 and TRBJ2-1, with D maybe TRBD2 (6 bases). This CDR3 is 14 amino acids long. Per germline, CDR1 MDHEN and CDR2 SYDVKM. V was cut by 11 bases and J by 0 bases, with 14 bases left in between. In DNA form, the CDR3 reads TGTGCCTCGCGGGACGGGAGCTCCTACAATGAGCAGTTCTTC. Translation gives CASRDGSSYNEQFF.

The genes are TRBV28 and TRBJ2-7, with D maybe TRBD2 (5 bases). This CDR3 region has 14 residues. Trimming removed 1 base from V and 3 bases from J, with 10 bases in between. Germline-derived CDR1 and CDR2 are MDHEN and SYDVKM. This CDR3 reads CASSLLSGNYEQYF. For the CDR3, the DNA is TGTGCCAGCAGTTTATTATCCGGGAACTACGAGCAGTACTTC.

This chain joins TRBV9 and TRBJ2-5, with D possibly matching TRBD2 (5 bases). This CDR3 has 14 residues. CDR1 and CDR2 from the germline V gene are SGDLS and YYNGEE. The V and J ends lost 0 bases and 1 base respectively, with 7 bases between them. CDR3 residues: CASSVGTSQETQYF. The CDR3 coding sequence is TGTGCCAGCAGCGTAGGGACTTCCCAAGAGACCCAGTACTTC.

The J gene is TRBJ2-2, the V gene TRBV6-5; D unresolved. The CDR3 contains 13 residues. Trimming removed 2 bases from V and 5 bases from J, with 6 bases in between. Germline V gene lookup returns CDR1 MNHEY and CDR2 SVGAGI. The CDR3 nucleotides read TGTGCCAGCAGTTACCTGGAGACCGGGGAGCTGTTTTTT. It translates to CASSYLETGELFF.

V usage is TRBV28 and J usage is TRBJ1-3, with 9 nucleotides matching TRBD1. V lost 4 bases to trimming and J lost 6 bases; unmatched junction nucleotides: 7. This CDR3 spans 15 amino acids. CDR1 is MDHEN, CDR2 SYDVKM, per germline. The CDR3 bases are TGTGCCAGCAGTTCACCCGGGACAGGGATAAACACCATATATTTT. Its protein is CASSSPGTGINTIYF.

J is TRBJ2-7 and V is TRBV5-1, with D perhaps TRBD1 (5 bases). V lost 0 bases, J lost 6 bases, and 16 bases lay in between. Germline CDR1 reads SGHRS; CDR2 reads YFSETQ. This CDR3 is built from 15 residues. The CDR3 protein is CASSLGTAGSGEQYF. In DNA, the CDR3 is TGCGCCAGCAGCTTGGGGACGGCAGGGTCCGGCGAGCAGTACTTC.

The chain has TRBV5-1 and TRBJ1-2, with D uncertain. CDR3 size: 14 residues. Trimming pared 2 bases from V and 4 bases from J, leaving 12 bases between. The germline V gene encodes CDR1 SGHRS and CDR2 YFSETQ. The CDR3 DNA sequence: TGCGCCAGCAGCTTATCTCCAGGCTTCTATGGCTACACCTTC. This encodes CASSLSPGFYGYTF.

The chain recombines TRBV10-2 with TRBJ1-2; possibly TRBD1 for D (6 bases). The germline CDR1 and CDR2 sequences are WSHSY and SAAADI. The CDR3 is made up of 14 amino acids. V shed 3 bases and J shed 3 bases, with 11 bases lying between them. CDR3: CASSETGSHYGYTF. In DNA, the CDR3 is TGCGCCAGCAGTGAAACAGGGTCTCACTATGGCTACACCTTC.

The chain joins TRBV5-1 to TRBJ2-1, with 8 positions matching TRBD2. The J segment lost 2 bases and the V segment lost 4 bases, leaving 11 bases of the junction unmatched. Germline V gene lookup returns CDR1 SGHRS and CDR2 YFSETQ. The CDR3 sequence is 17 residues long. Here the CDR3 reads CASSPRGGGNTYNEQFF. DNA of the CDR3: TGCGCCAGCAGCCCTCGGGGGGGCGGGAATACCTACAATGAGCAGTTCTTC.

This chain joins TRBV6-5 and TRBJ2-5; the D gene is possibly TRBD2 (7 bases). Trimming stripped 6 bases from V and 5 bases from J, with 19 bases between. CDR1 MNHEY and CDR2 SVGAGI come from the germline V gene. The CDR3 totals 15 residues. CDR3 in DNA: TGTGCCAGCAGCCCGATTGGGGGGGGCAAGGAGACCCAGTACTTC. Translation: CASSPIGGGKETQYF.

The rearrangement links TRBV28 to TRBJ2-1, with 10 bases that match TRBD2. The CDR3 consists of 16 residues. The V segment lost 1 base and the J segment 4 bases; nucleotides outside the gene matches: 4. The germline V gene has CDR1 MDHEN and CDR2 SYDVKM. The CDR3 bases are TGTGCCAGCAGTTTATCTAGCGGGAGAGGTTACAATGAGCAGTTCTTC. It is translated as CASSLSSGRGYNEQFF.

The chain links TRBV7-6 to TRBJ2-6; TRBD1 might be the D (5 bases). The CDR3 consists of 18 residues. V lost 1 base to trimming and J lost 3 bases, with 16 bases between them. Germline lookup yields CDR1 SGHVS and CDR2 FNYEAQ. CDR3 residues: CASSLVQATRSGANVLTF. CDR3 DNA: TGTGCCAGCAGCTTAGTACAGGCAACGAGAAGTGGGGCCAACGTCCTGACTTTC.

This rearrangement joins TRBV25-1 to TRBJ2-1, with TRBD2 matching 12 bases. This CDR3 is built from 16 residues. The V gene's germline CDR1 is MGHDK and CDR2 SYGVNS. V lost 4 bases and J lost 7; bases outside the gene matches: 8. CDR3 DNA sequence: TGTGCCAGCAGTGGTAAGACTAGCGGGAGTAAGAATGAGCAGTTCTTC. The encoded protein is CASSGKTSGSKNEQFF. Full variable domain (outside the CDR3, taken from reference TRBV25-1 and TRBJ2-1): EADIYQTPRYLVIGTGKKITLECSQTMGHDKMYWYQQDPGMELHLIHYSYGVNSTEKGDLSSESTVSRIRTEHFPLTLESARPSHTSQYLCASSGKTSGSKNEQFFGPGTRLTVL.

This clone was seen once. This chain connects TRBV5-1 to TRBJ1-2, with D possibly matching TRBD1 (5 bases). The CDR3 is 13 residues long. V lost 3 bases to trimming and J lost 2 bases, with 8 bases between them. The germline CDR1 and CDR2 sequences are SGHRS and YFSETQ. The CDR3 DNA reads as TGCGCCAGCAGCTCGACAGAAAACTATGGCTACACCTTC. Translated, it gives CASSSTENYGYTF.

This sequence joins TRBV28 and TRBJ2-7; 7 positions agree with TRBD1. Germline-derived CDR1 and CDR2 are MDHEN and SYDVKM. V was clipped by 5 bases and J by 7 bases; unmatched bases: 11. This CDR3 has 14 amino acids. In nucleotides, the CDR3 is TGTGCCAGCAGTGATGGACAGGTCCCCGGGGAGCAGTACTTC. Translating it yields CASSDGQVPGEQYF.

The V call is TRBV2, the J call TRBJ2-7, with 7 nucleotides matching TRBD2. CDR3 length: 14 amino acids. The germline gives CDR1 SNHLY, CDR2 FYNNEI. V shed 2 bases and J 11 bases; nucleotides not matched to a gene: 12. The CDR3 protein is CASSERASLGGKYF. CDR3 sequence (DNA): TGTGCCAGCAGTGAAAGGGCCTCCCTCGGGGGGAAGTACTTC.

This chain uses TRBV28 with TRBJ1-6, with D uncertain. V was cut by 1 base and J by 7 bases, with 17 bases left in between. Germline-derived CDR1 and CDR2 are MDHEN and SYDVKM. CDR3 length equals 17 residues. In DNA form, the CDR3 reads TGTGCCAGCAGTTTATCTGTCGGCGGTGGTCAAAATTCACCCCTCCACTTT. Its translation is CASSLSVGGGQNSPLHF.

In its sample, this clone was seen a few times. The chain's CDR3 is CASSFPGGSYEQYF. The DNA of the CDR3 is TGTGCCAGCAGTTTTCCGGGAGGCTCCTACGAGCAGTACTTC. The chain carries TRBV28 and TRBJ2-7; 7 positions match TRBD2. Germline-derived CDR1 and CDR2 are MDHEN and SYDVKM. The trim removed 3 bases at V and 0 bases at J, leaving 2 bases unmatched. This CDR3 has 14 residues.

The chain carries TRBV12-3 or TRBV12-4 and TRBJ2-5; unclear D gene. This CDR3 has 13 amino acids. V shed 3 bases and J shed 6 bases, with 11 bases lying between them. CDR3 nucleotide sequence: TGTGCCAGCAGTTTCACGCAGGTCCAGACCCAGTACTTC. Protein: CASSFTQVQTQYF.